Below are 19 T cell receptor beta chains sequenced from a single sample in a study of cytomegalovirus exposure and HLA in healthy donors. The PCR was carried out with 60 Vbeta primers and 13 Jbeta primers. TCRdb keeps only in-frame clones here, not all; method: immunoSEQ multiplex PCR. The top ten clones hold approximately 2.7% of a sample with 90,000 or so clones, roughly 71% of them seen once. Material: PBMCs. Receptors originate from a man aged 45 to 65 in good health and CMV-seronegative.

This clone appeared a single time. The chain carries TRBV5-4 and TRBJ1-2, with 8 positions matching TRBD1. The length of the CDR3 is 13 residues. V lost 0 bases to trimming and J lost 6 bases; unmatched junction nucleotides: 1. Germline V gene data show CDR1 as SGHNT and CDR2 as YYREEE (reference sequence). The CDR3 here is CASSLGRGHGYTF. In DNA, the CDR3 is TGTGCCAGCAGCTTGGGCAGGGGGCATGGCTACACCTTC. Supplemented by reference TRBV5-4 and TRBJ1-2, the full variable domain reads ETGVTQSPTHLIKTRGQQVTLRCSSQSGHNTVSWYQQALGQGPQFIFQYYREEENGRGNFPPRFSGLQFPNYSSELNVNALELDDSALYLCASSLGRGHGYTFGSGTRLTVV.

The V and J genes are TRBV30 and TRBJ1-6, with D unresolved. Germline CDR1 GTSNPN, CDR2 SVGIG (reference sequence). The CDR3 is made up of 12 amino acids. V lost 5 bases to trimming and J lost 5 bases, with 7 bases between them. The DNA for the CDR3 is TGTGCCTGGGGGCCAAATAATTCACCCCTCCACTTT. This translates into CAWGPNNSPLHF.

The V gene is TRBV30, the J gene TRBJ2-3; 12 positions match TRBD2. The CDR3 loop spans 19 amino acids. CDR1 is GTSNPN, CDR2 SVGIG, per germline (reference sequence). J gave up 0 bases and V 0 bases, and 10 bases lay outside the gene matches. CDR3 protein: CAWSVTSGGFVSSTDTQYF. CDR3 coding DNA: TGTGCCTGGAGTGTCACTAGCGGGGGGTTCGTTTCTAGCACAGATACGCAGTATTTT.

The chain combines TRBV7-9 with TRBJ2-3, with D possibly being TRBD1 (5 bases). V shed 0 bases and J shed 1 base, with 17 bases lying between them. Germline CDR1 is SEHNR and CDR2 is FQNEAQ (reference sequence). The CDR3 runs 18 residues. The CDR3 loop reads CASSLAKQIARGTDTQYF. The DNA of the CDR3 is TGTGCCAGCAGCTTAGCGAAGCAAATCGCCAGGGGCACAGATACGCAGTATTTT.

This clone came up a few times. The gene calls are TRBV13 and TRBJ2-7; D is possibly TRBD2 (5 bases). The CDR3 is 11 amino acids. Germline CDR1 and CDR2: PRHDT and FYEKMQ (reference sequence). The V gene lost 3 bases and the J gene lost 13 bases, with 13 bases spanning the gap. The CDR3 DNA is TGTGCCAGCAGCTTGAGGTCTAGCCTCTACTTC. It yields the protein CASSLRSSLYF.

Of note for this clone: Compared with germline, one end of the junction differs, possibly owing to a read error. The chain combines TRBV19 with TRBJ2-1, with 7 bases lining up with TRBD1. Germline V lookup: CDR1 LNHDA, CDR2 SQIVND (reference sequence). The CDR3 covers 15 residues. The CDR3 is CASSIEGTVYNEQFF. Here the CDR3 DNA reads TGTGCCAGCAGTATCGAGGGGACAGTCTACAATGAGCAGTTCTTC.

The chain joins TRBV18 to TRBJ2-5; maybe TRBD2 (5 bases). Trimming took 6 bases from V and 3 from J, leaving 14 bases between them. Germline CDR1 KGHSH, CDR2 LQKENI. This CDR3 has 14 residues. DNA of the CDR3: TGTGCCAGCTCTCCGATAGTGGGAGAAGAGACCCAGTACTTC. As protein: CASSPIVGEETQYF.

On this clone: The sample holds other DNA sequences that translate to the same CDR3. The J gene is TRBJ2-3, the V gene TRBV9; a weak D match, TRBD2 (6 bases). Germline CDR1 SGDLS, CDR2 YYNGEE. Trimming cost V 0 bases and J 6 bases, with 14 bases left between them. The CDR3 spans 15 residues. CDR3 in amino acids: CASSVGTGGTDTQYF. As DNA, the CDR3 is TGTGCCAGCAGCGTAGGAACAGGAGGGACCGATACGCAGTATTTT. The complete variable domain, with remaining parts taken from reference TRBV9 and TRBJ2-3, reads DSGVTQTPKHLITATGQRVTLRCSPRSGDLSVYWYQQSLDQGLQFLIQYYNGEERAKGNILERFSAQQFPDLHSELNLSSLELGDSALYFCASSVGTGGTDTQYFGPGTRLTVL.

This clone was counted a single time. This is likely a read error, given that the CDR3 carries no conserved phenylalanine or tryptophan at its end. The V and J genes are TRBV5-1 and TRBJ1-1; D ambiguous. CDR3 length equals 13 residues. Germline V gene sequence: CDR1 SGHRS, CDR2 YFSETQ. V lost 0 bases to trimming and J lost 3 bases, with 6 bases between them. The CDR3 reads CASSLDGYTEAFV. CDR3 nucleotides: TGCGCCAGCAGCTTGGACGGGTACACTGAAGCTTTCGTT.

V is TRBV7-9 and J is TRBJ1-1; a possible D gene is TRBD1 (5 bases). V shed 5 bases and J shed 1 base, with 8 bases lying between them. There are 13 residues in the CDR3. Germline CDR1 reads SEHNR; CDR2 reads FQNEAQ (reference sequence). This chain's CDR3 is CASSETENTEAFF. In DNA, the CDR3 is TGTGCCAGCAGCGAGACAGAGAACACTGAAGCTTTCTTT.

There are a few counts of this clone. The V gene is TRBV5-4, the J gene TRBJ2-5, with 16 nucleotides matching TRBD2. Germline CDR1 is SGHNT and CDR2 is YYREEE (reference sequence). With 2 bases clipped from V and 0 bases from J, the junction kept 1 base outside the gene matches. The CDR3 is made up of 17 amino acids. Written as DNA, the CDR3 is TGTGCCAGCAGCTTCGGGACTAGCGGGAGGGACCAAGAGACCCAGTACTTC. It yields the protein CASSFGTSGRDQETQYF.

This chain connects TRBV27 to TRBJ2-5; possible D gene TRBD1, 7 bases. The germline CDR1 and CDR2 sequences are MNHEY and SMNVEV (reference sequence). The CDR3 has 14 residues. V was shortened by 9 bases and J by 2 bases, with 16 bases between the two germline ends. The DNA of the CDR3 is TGTGCCAGTAAGGGGGGACAGCAACAAGAGACCCAGTACTTC. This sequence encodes CASKGGQQQETQYF.

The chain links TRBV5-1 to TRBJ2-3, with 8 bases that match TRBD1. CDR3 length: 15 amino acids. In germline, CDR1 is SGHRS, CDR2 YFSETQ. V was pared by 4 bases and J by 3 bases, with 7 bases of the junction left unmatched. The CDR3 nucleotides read TGCGCCAGCAGCGTCACAGGGGGATGGACAGATACGCAGTATTTT. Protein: CASSVTGGWTDTQYF.

The CDR3 is CASSFLTASETQYF. The CDR3 nucleotides are TGCGCCAGCAGCTTTTTAACAGCCTCAGAGACCCAGTACTTC. V and J are TRBV5-1 and TRBJ2-5, with no clear D. V lost 2 bases, J lost 4 bases, and 12 bases lay in between. CDR1 SGHRS and CDR2 YFSETQ come from the germline V gene. The CDR3 extends over 14 amino acids. Full variable domain (missing parts from reference TRBV5-1 and TRBJ2-5): KAGVTQTPRYLIKTRGQQVTLSCSPISGHRSVSWYQQTPGQGLQFLFEYFSETQRNKGNFPGRFSGRQFSNSRSEMNVSTLELGDSALYLCASSFLTASETQYFGPGTRLLVL.

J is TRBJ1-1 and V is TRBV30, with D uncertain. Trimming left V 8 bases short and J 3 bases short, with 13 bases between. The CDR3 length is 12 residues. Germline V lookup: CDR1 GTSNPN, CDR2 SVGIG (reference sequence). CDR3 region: CAGGGPHTEAFF. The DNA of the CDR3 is TGTGCCGGCGGAGGGCCTCACACTGAAGCTTTCTTT.

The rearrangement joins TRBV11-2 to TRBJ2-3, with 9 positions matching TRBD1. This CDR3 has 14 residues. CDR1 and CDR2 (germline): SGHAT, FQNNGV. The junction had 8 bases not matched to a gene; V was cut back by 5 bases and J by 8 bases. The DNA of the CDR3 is TGTGCCAGCAGCCCGGGACAGGGTTGGGGTACGCAGTATTTT. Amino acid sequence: CASSPGQGWGTQYF.

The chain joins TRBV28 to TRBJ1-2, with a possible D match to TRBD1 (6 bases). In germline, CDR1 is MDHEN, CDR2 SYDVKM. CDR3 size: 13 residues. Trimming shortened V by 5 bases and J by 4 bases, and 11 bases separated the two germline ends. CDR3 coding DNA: TGTGCCAGCAGTCAACAGGGCCTCTATGGCTACACCTTC. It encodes CASSQQGLYGYTF.

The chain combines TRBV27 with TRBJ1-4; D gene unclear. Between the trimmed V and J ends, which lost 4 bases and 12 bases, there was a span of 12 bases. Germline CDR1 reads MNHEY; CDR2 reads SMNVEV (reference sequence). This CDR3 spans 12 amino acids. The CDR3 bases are TGTGCCAGCAGTTGGTCGGGCGGGGAACTGTTTTTT. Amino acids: CASSWSGGELFF.

CDR3 sequence: CASSQDGQTYNSPLHF. DNA of the CDR3: TGCGCCAGCAGCCAAGATGGCCAGACATATAATTCACCCCTCCACTTT. The chain is built from TRBV4-1 and TRBJ1-6; unclear D gene. The V end was cut by 0 bases, the J end by 4 bases, with 10 bases between. The germline CDR1 and CDR2 sequences are MGHRA and YSYEKL. There are 16 residues in the CDR3.